This passage covers 17 T cell receptor beta chains from one sample sequenced in a study of T cells in Graves' hyperthyroidism and ophthalmopathy. TCR beta CDR3 sequences were amplified from RNA transcripts. An initial round of RT-PCR targeting the TCR CDR3 relied on the HTBI primer set. TCRdb used MiXCR to reprocess the multiplex PCR reads, holding one entry per CDR3 protein. The table shows about 160,000 distinct CDR3 sequences, with over 8% occurring only once. The specimen sequenced was blood. The source of these receptors is a woman aged 18-35 years with Graves' hyperthyroidism that later progressed to Graves' ophthalmopathy.

This rearrangement joins TRBV18 to TRBJ1-1, with D maybe TRBD1 (6 bases). The CDR3 length is 16 residues. Germline CDR1 and CDR2: KGHSH and LQKENI. V gave up 6 bases and J gave up 7 bases, with 24 bases separating them. The CDR3 reads CASSRTLLTGIDEAFF. The CDR3 DNA reads as TGTGCCAGCTCTCGGACCCTTTTAACAGGGATAGATGAAGCTTTCTTT. The full variable domain, rest sourced from reference TRBV18 and TRBJ1-1, is NAGVMQNPRHLVRRRGQEARLRCSPMKGHSHVYWYRQLPEEGLKFMVYLQKENIIDESGMPKERFSAEFPKEGPSILRIQQVVRGDSAAYFCASSRTLLTGIDEAFFGQGTRLTVV.

This clonotype was observed many times. This chain connects TRBV12-5 to TRBJ2-1; 13 bases match TRBD2. V lost 1 base, J lost 6 bases, and 6 bases stayed unmatched. The germline V gene has CDR1 LGHNT and CDR2 FRNRAP. The CDR3 has 17 residues. CDR3 in DNA: TGTGCTAGTGGTTTGGCTACTAGCGGGAGGGCCCTCAATGAGCAGTTCTTC. Its translation: CASGLATSGRALNEQFF.

In the case of this clonotype: A clone one base away is much larger, so this may be a read error. This chain connects TRBV4-2 to TRBJ1-5, with a weak D call TRBD1 (5 bases). CDR3 size: 13 residues. From germline, CDR1 is LGHNA and CDR2 YNFKEQ. Deletions cut 0 bases from V and 5 bases from J, with 5 bases between. DNA for the CDR3: TGTGCCAGCAGCCAAGAGGGGCATCAGCCCCAGCATTTT. This sequence encodes CASSQEGHQPQHF.

In its sample, this clonotype was seen many times. The V call is TRBV20-1, the J call TRBJ2-1; D not resolved. Germline V CDR1 and CDR2: DFQATT, SNEGSKA (reference sequence). The CDR3 runs to 14 residues. V gave up 2 bases and J gave up 2 bases, with 10 bases separating them. The CDR3 sequence: CSARPRSTYNEQFF. The CDR3 nucleotides read TGCAGTGCTAGACCCCGGAGCACCTACAATGAGCAGTTCTTC.

This clonotype was counted many times. The chain is built from TRBV6-1 and TRBJ1-5; TRBD1 is a possible D gene (6 bases). Looked up from germline, CDR1 is MNHNS and CDR2 is SASEGT. The V and J ends lost 7 bases and 1 base respectively, with 14 bases between them. The CDR3 covers 15 residues. Here the CDR3 DNA reads TGTGCCAGCAAGCGAGGACAGACAAGCAATCAGCCCCAGCATTTT. It specifies CASKRGQTSNQPQHF.

This chain links TRBV12-3 or TRBV12-4 with TRBJ1-2; the D gene is possibly TRBD1 (6 bases). CDR3 size: 13 residues. Between the trimmed V and J ends, which lost 6 bases and 4 bases, there was a span of 12 bases. DNA for the CDR3: TGTGCCAGCAGCCATGACAGGAGCTATGGCTACACCTTC. It translates to CASSHDRSYGYTF.

To note about this clonotype: A read error is possible here, since a much larger clone lies one base away. The chain couples TRBV20-1 to TRBJ1-2, with 7 bases that match TRBD1. The germline gives CDR1 DFQATT, CDR2 SNEGSKA (reference sequence). This CDR3 is 12 amino acids long. CDR3 in DNA: TGCGGTGCGTACAGGGGAGGTTATGGCTACACCTTC. Translating it yields CGAYRGGYGYTF.

This clonotype was counted many times. The chain couples TRBV2 to TRBJ2-7, with TRBD2 matching over 8 bases. V dropped 0 bases and J dropped 6; count of bases not matched to a gene: 4. Germline loops: CDR1 SNHLY, CDR2 FYNNEI. CDR3 length: 14 amino acids. The CDR3 loop reads CASSEAERELEQYF. The CDR3 bases are TGTGCCAGCAGTGAAGCAGAGCGGGAGCTCGAGCAGTACTTC.

This chain links TRBV20-1 with TRBJ1-2; 7 positions match TRBD1. Germline V CDR1 and CDR2: DFQATT, SNEGSKA (reference sequence). This CDR3 comprises 15 residues. J lost 4 bases, V lost 3 bases, and 11 bases had no gene match. CDR3 nucleotide sequence: TGCAGTGCTAGTCATAACCCCGGGACAGCCTATGGCTACACCTTC. This encodes CSASHNPGTAYGYTF.

There are many counts of this clonotype. CDR3 amino acids: CASGLGGSTEAFF. The CDR3 nucleotides are TGTGCTAGTGGTCTGGGTGGGAGCACTGAAGCTTTCTTT. The J gene is TRBJ1-1, the V gene TRBV12-5; D remains ambiguous. The CDR3 consists of 13 residues. Germline values: CDR1 LGHNT, CDR2 FRNRAP. Trimming took 5 bases from V and 4 from J, leaving 11 bases between them.

This clonotype was counted only a few times. The chain carries TRBV4-1 and TRBJ1-5; the D is unclear. The CDR3 length is 14 residues. CDR1 is MGHRA and CDR2 is YSYEKL in the germline V gene. Trimming took off 1 base at V and 3 bases at J, with 7 bases between the two ends. CDR3 sequence: CASSQGVTNQPQHF. CDR3 DNA: TGCGCCAGCAGCCAAGGTGTCACCAATCAGCCCCAGCATTTT.

CDR3 sequence: CASSVGMDTEAFF. The CDR3 DNA follows: TGTGCCAGCAGCGTAGGTATGGACACTGAAGCTTTCTTT. This chain uses TRBV9 with TRBJ1-1; D ambiguous. Trimming took off 0 bases at V and 3 bases at J, with 6 bases between the two ends. Germline V lookup: CDR1 SGDLS, CDR2 YYNGEE. This CDR3 contains 13 residues.

This clonotype was seen at least ten times. This sequence joins TRBV2 and TRBJ2-7; 8 nucleotides match TRBD1. The V and J ends lost 4 bases and 5 bases, in that order; junction bases with no gene match: 1. This CDR3 has 12 residues. CDR1 is SNHLY and CDR2 is FYNNEI in the germline V gene. The CDR3 loop is CASSGQGNEQYF. CDR3 sequence (DNA): TGTGCCAGCAGTGGACAGGGGAACGAGCAGTACTTC.

This clonotype was found many times. The chain joins TRBV20-1 to TRBJ2-1; 9 bases match TRBD2. Germline assignment: CDR1 DFQATT and CDR2 SNEGSKA (reference sequence). This CDR3 contains 12 residues. Trimming at V came to 6 bases and at J to 6 bases, leaving 3 bases not matched to a gene. The CDR3 DNA reads TGCAGTGCCGGGACTAGCTCCAATGAGCAGTTCTTC. It specifies CSAGTSSNEQFF.

This clonotype was seen many times. The chain has TRBV6-5 and TRBJ2-7; a weak D match, TRBD2 (6 bases). The CDR3 has 16 amino acids. The V end was cut by 2 bases, the J end by 3 bases, with 17 bases between. The germline gives CDR1 MNHEY, CDR2 SVGAGI. The CDR3 reads CASSYKSLVGLYEQYF. CDR3 nucleotides: TGTGCCAGCAGTTACAAATCCCTGGTGGGACTCTACGAGCAGTACTTC.

Here the CDR3 DNA reads TGTGCCAGCAGTTACGCTAGCGGGAGGGCCAGGGAGACCCAGTACTTC. Its protein is CASSYASGRARETQYF. V usage is TRBV6-5 and J usage is TRBJ2-5; TRBD2 aligns across 12 bases. This CDR3 comprises 16 residues. Germline CDR1 is MNHEY and CDR2 is SVGAGI. V lost 2 bases to trimming and J lost 5 bases; unmatched junction nucleotides: 6.

This clonotype was detected many times. The chain links TRBV15 to TRBJ1-2; 9 positions agree with TRBD1. The germline V gene encodes CDR1 LNHNV and CDR2 YYDKDF (reference sequence). This CDR3 region has 15 residues. Trimming cost V 2 bases and J 4 bases; bases outside gene matches: 5. The CDR3 protein is CATSRRGQGVYGYTF. CDR3 nucleotide sequence: TGTGCCACCAGCAGACGGGGACAGGGCGTCTATGGCTACACCTTC. Variable domain in full (rest from reference TRBV15 and TRBJ1-2): DAMVIQNPRYQVTQFGKPVTLSCSQTLNHNVMYWYQQKSSQAPKLLFHYYDKDFNNEADTPDNFQSRRPNTSFCFLDIRSPGLGDTAMYLCATSRRGQGVYGYTFGSGTRLTVV.